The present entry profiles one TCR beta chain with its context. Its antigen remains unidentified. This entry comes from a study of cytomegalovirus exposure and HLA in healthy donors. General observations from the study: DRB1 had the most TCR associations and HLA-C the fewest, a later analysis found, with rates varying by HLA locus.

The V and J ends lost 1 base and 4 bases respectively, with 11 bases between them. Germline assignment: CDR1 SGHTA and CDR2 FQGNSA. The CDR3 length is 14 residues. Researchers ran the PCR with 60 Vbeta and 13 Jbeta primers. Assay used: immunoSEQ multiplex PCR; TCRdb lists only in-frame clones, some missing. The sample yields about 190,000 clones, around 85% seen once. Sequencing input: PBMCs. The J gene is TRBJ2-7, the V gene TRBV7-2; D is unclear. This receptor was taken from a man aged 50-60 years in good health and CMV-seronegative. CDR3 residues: CASSLGLAPYEQYF. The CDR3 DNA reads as TGTGCCAGCAGCTTAGGACTGGCCCCATACGAGCAGTACTTC.